The following is a T cell receptor (beta chain) sequence with its context. The specificity of this receptor is unknown. Per-base quality was not reported, and no clone a single base away is much larger than it. Genomic DNA was extracted from sorted cells for sequencing of the TCRbeta CDR3 region. The immunoSEQ Assay was used to sequence the TCRbeta CDR3 regions. TCRdb limited this immuneACCESS table to in-frame rearrangements with V and J called. A share of clones is missing; checked studies link under half to unresolved V genes, and the rest is unexplained. The sample records fewer than 90,000 clones, 87% of which are singletons. About 1.3% of the sample comes from the top ten. CDR1 is given as SGHTA and CDR2 as FQGNSA, both from the germline V gene. The CDR3 measures 15 amino acids from cysteine to phenylalanine. Solely the CDR3 DNA is kept, with 45 bases framed from the first base. Unmatched junction bases come to 7, with V trimmed by 5 bases and J by 6 bases.

The trial excluded patients who had a history of autoimmune disease or who were on systemic immunosuppression. Peripheral blood for TCR sequencing was collected from all dose cohorts at baseline, on cycle 4 day 1, and on cycle 7 day 1. The samples were drawn from a first-in-human, open-label, multicenter phase I dose-escalation trial of ivuxolimab. Adults with locally advanced or metastatic head and neck squamous cell, hepatocellular, melanoma or renal cell carcinoma were enrolled in the trial. Before TCR sequencing, CD4+ and CD8+ T cells were separately sorted from peripheral blood. This sample was taken from a study of OX40 agonist ivuxolimab in advanced cancers. With respect to the entire study: Ivuxolimab was an agonistic, fully human IgG2 monoclonal antibody directed against OX40 (CD134), a costimulatory receptor. Intravenous ivuxolimab was administered to patients every 2 weeks at six dose levels: 0.01, 0.1, 0.3, 1.5, 3 and 10 mg/kg. Of the roughly 52 dose-escalation patients, hepatocellular carcinoma was present in around 19, melanoma in roughly 15, renal cell carcinoma in 9 and head and neck cancer in 9. A male proportion of almost 85% and a mean age of approximately 61 years, ranging from roughly 23 to 90, were recorded for the dose-escalation cohort. Prior anti-PD-1, anti-PD-L1 or anti-CTLA-4 therapy was permitted, and 40% of dose-escalation patients had received checkpoint inhibitors. Partial responses occurred in three dose-escalation patients, of whom one had hepatocellular carcinoma and two had cutaneous melanoma. The point of sequencing TCRbeta in the periphery was to test whether ivuxolimab changed TCR sequence diversity and drove clonal T-cell expansion. The monotherapy dose-escalation portion (N of about 50 patients) of the phase I ivuxolimab trial is reported in the paper. The research as a whole found: In the 0.1-3.0 mg/kg groups, partial responders were among the patients with the lowest normalized peripheral clonal expansion, particularly in CD8+ T cells. At doses of 0.1 to 3.0 mg/kg, clonal expansion of both CD4+ and CD8+ T cells in blood was seen between baseline and week 6. Low levels of normalized T-cell clonal expansion were also shown by some nonresponding patients. After ivuxolimab, expanded clones were on average more numerous among CD8+ T cells than among CD4+ T cells. Which antigens the clonally expanded peripheral T cells were specific for was not determined.

This TCR derives from an adult with an advanced solid tumor such as melanoma, head and neck, liver or kidney cancer. The chain couples TRBV7-2 to TRBJ1-4, with TRBD1 matching 9 junction bases. Here the sequenced sample was CD4+ or CD8+ T cells sorted from blood, taken in a trial of the OX40 agonist ivuxolimab. The DNA sequence follows: TGTGCCAGCAGCCCGGGGGGACAGGGTTATGAAAAACTGTTTTTT. The translation is CASSPGGQGYEKLFF.